The rows below give T cell receptor beta chains drawn from one sample of a study of cytomegalovirus exposure and HLA in healthy donors. The repertoire was sequenced with immunoSEQ multiplex PCR; TCRdb's copy has only in-frame clones and lacks some. The data hold about 88,000 clones, with more than 70% observed a single time. The sequenced sample was PBMCs. These receptors all come from a young woman in good health and CMV-seropositive. Each CDR3 is given with its conserved first and last residue. D genes are given only for firm matches. Clone size is given for some rows only: seen once, a few or many times, or a class if the clone is expanded.

V gene,D gene,clone size,J gene,CDR3 protein,CDR3 DNA
TRBV9,TRBD1,NA,TRBJ1-2,CASSVGPDRGRGGYTF,TGTGCCAGCAGCGTAGGACCGGACAGGGGGCGAGGTGGCTACACCTTC
TRBV7-9,NA,NA,TRBJ2-7,CASSSDSFSYEQYF,TGTGCCAGCAGCTCGGACAGTTTTTCCTACGAGCAGTACTTC
TRBV11-2,NA,once,TRBJ2-7,CASTLGASPDEQYF,TGTGCCAGCACCTTAGGGGCCAGCCCCGACGAGCAGTACTTC
TRBV5-6,NA,NA,TRBJ1-2,CASSLGSSYTF,TGTGCCAGCAGCTTGGGTTCAAGCTACACCTTC
TRBV28,NA,NA,TRBJ2-7,CASSSLYREYEYEQYF,TGTGCCAGCAGTTCACTGTACCGGGAGTATGAGTACGAGCAGTACTTC
TRBV5-8,NA,few,TRBJ1-2,CASSLEEVGYGYTF,TGTGCCAGCAGCTTGGAGGAGGTCGGCTATGGCTACACCTTC
TRBV4-3,NA,NA,TRBJ2-3,CASSQDSGFARTDTQYF,TGCGCCAGCAGCCAAGATTCGGGTTTTGCTCGCACAGATACGCAGTATTTT
TRBV27,TRBD1,NA,TRBJ1-4,CASSLSAGQGGQKLFF,TGTGCCAGCAGTTTATCCGCTGGGCAGGGGGGACAAAAACTGTTTTTT
TRBV30,NA,NA,TRBJ1-5,CAWSVRGSRGNQPQHF,TGTGCCTGGAGTGTACGGGGGAGTCGGGGAAATCAGCCCCAGCATTTT
TRBV9,TRBD2,NA,TRBJ2-6,CASSRLTSGGTSGANVLTF,TGTGCCAGCAGCCGACTGACTAGCGGGGGGACCTCTGGGGCCAACGTCCTGACTTTC
TRBV7-5,NA,NA,TRBJ2-6,CARRSTTMAHESGANVLTF,TGTGCCAGAAGATCTACGACAATGGCCCACGAGTCTGGGGCCAACGTCCTGACTTTC
TRBV10-2,TRBD1,NA,TRBJ1-2,CARRQGDEGYTF,TGCGCCAGACGACAGGGGGATGAGGGCTACACCTTC
TRBV6-1,TRBD1,NA,TRBJ2-1,CASSWDRGHYNEQFF,TGTGCCAGCAGTTGGGACAGGGGTCACTACAATGAGCAGTTCTTC
TRBV6-1,TRBD2,once,TRBJ2-5,CASSDYPLAGYQETQYF,TGTGCCAGCAGTGATTACCCACTAGCGGGGTATCAAGAGACCCAGTACTTC
TRBV13,TRBD1,NA,TRBJ1-4,CASSLGQGGREKLFF,TGTGCCAGCAGCTTGGGACAGGGTGGGCGCGAAAAACTGTTTTTT
TRBV9,TRBD1,once,TRBJ2-2,CASSVAGGYRGELFF,TGTGCCAGCAGCGTGGCAGGGGGCTATAGAGGGGAGCTGTTTTTT
TRBV12-2,NA,few,TRBJ1-5,CASRLIRQPQHF,TGTGCAAGTCGCTTAATTCGTCAGCCCCAGCATTTT
TRBV28,NA,NA,TRBJ2-1,CASSLPLAGGGNEQFF,TGTGCCAGCAGTTTACCCCTAGCCGGGGGTGGCAATGAGCAGTTCTTC
TRBV6-1,NA,NA,TRBJ1-2,CASSEATGTYGYTF,TGTGCCAGCAGTGAAGCTACAGGGACCTATGGCTACACCTTC
TRBV7-6,NA,medium-sized,TRBJ1-1,CASSPTGPLEAFF,TGTGCCAGCAGCCCCACAGGGCCACTCGAAGCTTTCTTT
TRBV5-1,NA,NA,TRBJ2-1,CASSLISGGADNEQFF,TGCGCCAGCAGCTTGATCAGTGGGGGGGCGGACAATGAGCAGTTCTTC
TRBV4-3,NA,NA,TRBJ1-2,CASSQEGQGRYTF,TGCGCCAGCAGCCAAGAGGGGCAGGGTCGCTACACCTTC
TRBV18,NA,NA,TRBJ1-4,CASSIRSDEKLFF,TGTGCCAGCTCAATCCGGTCGGATGAAAAACTGTTTTTT
TRBV4-3,TRBD2,NA,TRBJ2-2,CASSQRKRGERGYTGELFF,TGCGCCAGCAGCCAGAGGAAGCGGGGGGAAAGAGGATACACCGGGGAGCTGTTTTTT
TRBV4-3,TRBD1,NA,TRBJ2-1,CASSQDLGRGRGNEQFF,TGCGCCAGCAGCCAAGATCTGGGCAGGGGGAGAGGTAATGAGCAGTTCTTC
TRBV28,NA,NA,TRBJ1-2,CASRDSFNYGYTF,TGTGCCAGCAGGGACAGTTTTAACTATGGCTACACCTTC
TRBV4-1,TRBD2,NA,TRBJ2-1,CASSKEVSGGAGEQFF,TGCGCCAGCAGCAAAGAAGTGAGCGGGGGGGCTGGTGAGCAGTTCTTC
TRBV5-1,NA,NA,TRBJ2-1,CASSLVRVDNEQFF,TGCGCCAGCAGCTTGGTCCGTGTCGACAATGAGCAGTTCTTC
TRBV5-6,TRBD1,once,TRBJ1-1,CASSLGTGNTEAFF,TGTGCCAGCAGCTTGGGGACAGGGAACACTGAAGCTTTCTTT
TRBV7-6,TRBD1,NA,TRBJ1-2,CASSLDRGDGYTF,TGTGCCAGCAGCTTGGACAGGGGGGACGGCTACACCTTC
TRBV5-1,NA,NA,TRBJ2-2,CASSLEGAGRGLFF,TGCGCCAGCAGCTTGGAAGGGGCCGGCAGGGGGCTGTTTTTT
TRBV7-8,NA,NA,TRBJ1-2,CASSLFRISLNGYTF,TGTGCCAGCAGCCTATTCAGGATTTCCTTAAATGGCTACACCTTC
TRBV6-5,NA,NA,TRBJ1-1,CASSSPGSEAFF,TGTGCCAGCAGTTCCCCCGGGAGTGAAGCTTTCTTT
TRBV19,NA,NA,TRBJ1-4,CASSIDTPTQGNEKLFF,TGTGCCAGTAGTATAGATACACCGACACAGGGTAATGAAAAACTGTTTTTT
TRBV12-2,NA,NA,TRBJ2-2,CASRTRTGCDTGELFF,TGTGCAAGTCGCACCCGGACAGGGTGTGACACCGGGGAGCTGTTTTTT
TRBV30,TRBD2,NA,TRBJ2-7,CAWSGGGYEQYF,TGTGCCTGGAGTGGGGGGGGCTACGAGCAGTACTTC
TRBV11-2,TRBD1,NA,TRBJ1-2,CASSPNRGRKNYGYTF,TGTGCCAGCAGCCCAAACAGGGGGCGGAAGAACTATGGCTACACCTTC